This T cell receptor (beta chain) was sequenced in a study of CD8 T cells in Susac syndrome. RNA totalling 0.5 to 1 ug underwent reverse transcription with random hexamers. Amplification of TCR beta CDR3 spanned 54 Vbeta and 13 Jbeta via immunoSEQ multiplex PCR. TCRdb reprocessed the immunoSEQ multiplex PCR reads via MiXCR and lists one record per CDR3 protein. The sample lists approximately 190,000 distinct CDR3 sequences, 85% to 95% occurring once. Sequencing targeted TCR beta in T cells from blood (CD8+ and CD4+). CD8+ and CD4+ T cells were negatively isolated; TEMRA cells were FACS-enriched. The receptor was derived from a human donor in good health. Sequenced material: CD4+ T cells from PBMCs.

CDR3 coding DNA: TGTGCCAGCAGAGCTCAGGTCGGCACCGGGGAGCTGTTTTTT. Translated, it gives CASRAQVGTGELFF. This chain uses TRBV12-3 or TRBV12-4 with TRBJ2-2; D ambiguous. V was pared by 6 bases and J by 4 bases, with 12 bases between. The CDR3 totals 14 residues.